The 17 T cell receptor beta chains in this list originate from one sample, sequenced in a study of shared clonotypes between healthy human individuals. This table comes from immunoSEQ multiplex PCR, and its TCRdb copy is limited to in-frame clones, with some not included. The sample yields about 680,000 clones, 55% to 85% seen once. Sequencing was carried out using memory CD4+ T cells sorted from blood. Subset denoted: CD45RA-negative fraction. These receptors were collected from a woman under 40 in good health.

A word on this clone: An end of the junction differs from the germline gene, which may be a read error. The chain couples TRBV6-6 to TRBJ2-7; 7 positions match TRBD2. CDR3 length equals 15 residues. The V gene's germline CDR1 is MNHNY and CDR2 SVGAGI (reference sequence). For the CDR3, the DNA is TGTGCCAGCAGTTCCAGCGGCGGGGGAGGCGGGATAATTCACTTC. This gives the protein CASSSSGGGGGIIHF.

V is TRBV11-2 and J is TRBJ2-5; 7 bases are shared with TRBD1. The CDR3 is 15 residues long. V shed 5 bases, J shed 5 bases, and the junction held 11 bases outside the gene matches. Germline V gene sequence: CDR1 SGHAT, CDR2 FQNNGV. DNA for the CDR3: TGTGCCAGCAGCCGACCGGGACCACAGGGGGAGACCCAGTACTTC. Translation: CASSRPGPQGETQYF.

This clone was seen a few times. The V gene is TRBV2, the J gene TRBJ1-1; 11 nucleotides match TRBD1. The CDR3 has 13 residues. After removal of 8 bases from V and 5 bases from J, the junction contained 4 bases not matched to a gene. Looked up from germline, CDR1 is SNHLY and CDR2 is FYNNEI. CDR3 protein: CASQGQGETEAFF. Here the CDR3 DNA reads TGTGCCAGCCAGGGACAGGGGGAAACTGAAGCTTTCTTT.

The chain carries TRBV7-2 and TRBJ2-1; a possible D gene is TRBD2 (5 bases). Germline CDR1 is SGHTA and CDR2 is FQGNSA. CDR3 size: 15 residues. V was cut by 6 bases and J by 0 bases, with 12 bases left in between. CDR3 coding DNA: TGTGCCAGCAGGCCTATAGCGACCTCCTACAATGAGCAGTTCTTC. Encoded protein: CASRPIATSYNEQFF.

J is TRBJ2-6 and V is TRBV2; D might be TRBD2 (6 bases). The CDR3 is made up of 19 amino acids. V lost 6 bases and J lost 0, with 21 bases in between. Germline values: CDR1 SNHLY, CDR2 FYNNEI. The CDR3 region has the DNA TGTGCCAGCAGAGGGGAGGTGACAGTACATATCTCTGGGGCCAACGTCCTGACTTTC. Protein: CASRGEVTVHISGANVLTF.

This clone was detected only once. The chain has TRBV4-1 and TRBJ1-2, with no clear D. Per the germline V gene, CDR1 is MGHRA and CDR2 is YSYEKL. V lost 0 bases, J lost 2 bases, and 7 bases lay in between. This CDR3 region has 14 residues. The CDR3: CASSQDGQNYGYTF. DNA for the CDR3: TGCGCCAGCAGCCAAGATGGTCAGAACTATGGCTACACCTTC.

The V gene is TRBV29-1, the J gene TRBJ1-2; D is possibly TRBD1 (5 bases). The CDR3 loop spans 16 amino acids. The V end was cut by 4 bases, the J end by 8 bases, with 26 bases between. In germline, CDR1 is SQVTM, CDR2 ANQGSEA. Here the CDR3 reads CSVGPETLKGWGGYTF. As DNA, the CDR3 is TGCAGCGTTGGCCCAGAGACATTAAAGGGGTGGGGAGGCTACACCTTC.

The chain has TRBV19 and TRBJ1-4; D unresolved. This CDR3 spans 15 amino acids. Trimming left V 8 bases short and J 0 bases short, with 13 bases between. Germline V gene sequence: CDR1 LNHDA, CDR2 SQIVND (reference sequence). Here the CDR3 DNA reads TGTGCCAGTTCCGAAACGGGTGCAACTAATGAAAAACTGTTTTTT. Translated: CASSETGATNEKLFF.

This clone appeared a few times. The chain uses TRBV28 and TRBJ2-5, with D unresolved. TRBJ2-7 explains the end of the DNA better; the J call may be wrong. CDR1 and CDR2 (germline): MDHEN, SYDVKM. This CDR3 is built from 11 residues. The CDR3 DNA sequence: TGTGCCAGCAGTCGCCTCTACGAGCAGTACTTC. This translates into CASSRLYEQYF.

Notes on this clone: A much larger clone differs from this one at a single base, so this may be a read error. This sequence joins TRBV6-1 and TRBJ2-7, with 11 bases aligning to TRBD2. J was trimmed by 2 bases and V by 6 bases; bases with no gene match: 6. The germline V gene encodes CDR1 MNHNS and CDR2 SASEGT. This CDR3 spans 15 amino acids. CDR3 coding DNA: TGTGCCAGCAGAGCCGGGACTAGCGGCACCTACGAGCAGTACTTC. The encoded protein is CASRAGTSGTYEQYF.

The rearrangement joins TRBV6-5 to TRBJ1-1, with a possible D match to TRBD1 (6 bases). CDR3 size: 12 residues. Trimming took 10 bases from V and 1 from J, leaving 10 bases between them. Per the germline V gene, CDR1 is MNHEY and CDR2 is SVGAGI. The CDR3 DNA is TGTGCCACCAAGGACAGGAACACTGAAGCTTTCTTT. This gives the protein CATKDRNTEAFF.

The rearrangement joins TRBV19 to TRBJ1-5, with D tentatively TRBD1 (5 bases). The germline V gene has CDR1 LNHDA and CDR2 SQIVND (reference sequence). The CDR3 has 14 residues. Trimming removed 7 bases from V and 2 bases from J, with 12 bases in between. In nucleotides, the CDR3 is TGTGCCAGTACTCCGGGGGAAGGCAATCAGCCCCAGCATTTT. Translating it yields CASTPGEGNQPQHF.

The sample holds a few counts of this clone. The rearrangement uses TRBV2 and TRBJ1-1; the D is unclear. This CDR3 comprises 15 residues. Trimming removed 4 bases at V and 0 bases at J, with 12 bases between. Germline CDR1 SNHLY, CDR2 FYNNEI. The CDR3 nucleotides read TGTGCCAGCAGTGTAGCTTCTTACATGAACACTGAAGCTTTCTTT. Translated, it gives CASSVASYMNTEAFF.

The chain is built from TRBV2 and TRBJ2-1; perhaps TRBD1 as D (5 bases). Germline assignment: CDR1 SNHLY and CDR2 FYNNEI. The CDR3 is 12 amino acids. V was clipped by 6 bases and J by 5 bases, with 8 bases between them. CDR3 in DNA: TGTGCCAGCAGGGGGCAAAACAATGAGCAGTTCTTC. It translates to CASRGQNNEQFF.

As DNA, the CDR3 is TGTGCCAGTAGTAGAACGGGACTAGCGGGAGGCAAAGAGACCCAGTACTTC. This sequence encodes CASSRTGLAGGKETQYF. The V and J genes are TRBV19 and TRBJ2-5; 15 positions match TRBD2. The CDR3 is made up of 17 amino acids. Per the germline V gene, CDR1 is LNHDA and CDR2 is SQIVND (reference sequence). With 4 bases clipped from V and 3 bases from J, the junction kept 6 bases outside the gene matches.

A single count supports this clone. The DNA of the CDR3 is TGTGCCAGCAGCTTTGGGGGACCGCGGGAGCCCGATGAGCAGTTCTTC. It yields the protein CASSFGGPREPDEQFF. The genes are TRBV5-4 and TRBJ2-1; 7 bases are shared with TRBD2. The CDR3 contains 16 residues. V lost 2 bases to trimming and J lost 8 bases; unmatched junction nucleotides: 13. CDR1 SGHNT and CDR2 YYREEE come from the germline V gene (reference sequence).

The chain joins TRBV2 to TRBJ1-1; no clear D. V gave up 7 bases and J gave up 1 base, with 16 bases separating them. In germline, CDR1 is SNHLY, CDR2 FYNNEI. This CDR3 contains 15 residues. The CDR3 coding sequence is TGTGCCAGCACCGTGAACCAGATAGAGAACACTGAAGCTTTCTTT. It yields the protein CASTVNQIENTEAFF.